Below, one T cell receptor (beta chain) is given with its context. Antigen specificity is unknown. The data were taken from a study of T cell responses to AZD1222 COVID-19 vaccine. Study-wide points: At 160-218 and 743-854, vaccine-associated CD4 TCRs were dominant, and they spanned spike. Nearly half of the spike-specific TCRs reportedly recognize variant regions that carry no mutations.

Sequenced by immunoSEQ multiplex PCR; TCRdb stores in-frame clones only, minus some. The sample has roughly 80,000 clones, around nine tenths seen once. Pooling was applied to second doses at about 4 or about 12 weeks. The source was peripheral blood, collected 28 days after the second AZD1222 dose. This receptor was identified in an adult who received the AZD1222 COVID-19 vaccine.

The CDR3 loop is CASSLSQYPVSTDTQYF. The CDR3 DNA is TGTGCCAGCAGTTTATCCCAATACCCGGTGAGCACAGATACGCAGTATTTT. The genes are TRBV27 and TRBJ2-3; no clear D. The germline V gene encodes CDR1 MNHEY and CDR2 SMNVEV (reference sequence). The CDR3 totals 17 residues. V lost 0 bases, J lost 0 bases, and 13 bases lay in between.